This T cell receptor (beta chain) was sequenced in a study of blood T cells in healthy people across ages. A sample-barcoded 5' primer and a J-beta primer mix were used in a second PCR of roughly 7 to 12 cycles. TCRdb called the 5' RACE reads again in MiXCR, with one record for every CDR3 protein. The repertoire holds 1.5 million to 2 million distinct CDR3 sequences, with roughly 30% as singletons. CDR3 length equals 15 residues. CDR1 MNHEY and CDR2 SVGEGT come from the germline V gene. V lost 7 bases and J 5 bases, leaving 17 bases between the germline ends. The sample holds a few counts of this clonotype. The antigen remains undetermined. Study outcomes and limitations: Estimated diversity across one million T cells was deemed an underestimate.

V usage is TRBV6-2 or TRBV6-3 and J usage is TRBJ2-2, with D maybe TRBD2 (7 bases). The clonotype was recovered from a woman younger than 45 in good health. Source material: blood. The CDR3 sequence is CASINREGKTGELFF. The CDR3 nucleotides are TGTGCCAGCATCAACAGGGAGGGAAAGACCGGGGAGCTGTTTTTT.